This is a list of T cell receptor beta chains from one sample in a study of shared clonotypes between healthy human individuals. The repertoire was sequenced with immunoSEQ multiplex PCR; TCRdb's copy has only in-frame clones and lacks some. This table holds 500,000 to 650,000 clones, around 80% found once. Sequences were obtained from PBMCs. These receptors were obtained from a woman aged 40 to 49 in good health. Some clones in this sample may be carry-over from other donors' samples. The CDR3 runs from the conserved cysteine through the conserved F or W. The order of the fields is clone size, V gene, J gene, D gene, CDR3 protein, CDR3 DNA. D genes are given only for firm matches. Rows give clone size only sometimes, using once, few, many, or a class for an expanded clone.

>.|TRBV11-3|TRBJ2-2|.
CASSLSGVGTGELFF
TGTGCCAGCAGCTTATCAGGGGTTGGCACCGGGGAGCTGTTTTTT
>.|TRBV7-3|TRBJ2-2|TRBD2
CASSLNSGIGGELFF
TGTGCCAGCAGCTTGAATAGCGGGATCGGCGGGGAGCTGTTTTTT
>.|TRBV5-1|TRBJ1-2|.
CASSTDGANYGYTF
TGCGCCAGCAGCACGGACGGAGCTAACTATGGCTACACCTTC
>.|TRBV10-3|TRBJ1-1|.
CAISEEGGGTEAFF
TGTGCCATCAGTGAGGAGGGAGGGGGCACTGAAGCTTTCTTT
>.|TRBV2|TRBJ2-7|TRBD1
CASSEAIQGNEQYF
TGTGCCAGCAGTGAAGCAATACAGGGGAACGAGCAGTACTTC
>many|TRBV18|TRBJ2-1|.
CASSPLGYNEQFF
TGTGCCAGCTCCCCACTGGGTTACAATGAGCAGTTCTTC
>.|TRBV6-1|TRBJ2-1|.
CASSEFELGPYNEQFF
TGTGCCAGCAGTGAATTTGAACTAGGACCTTACAATGAGCAGTTCTTC
>.|TRBV15|TRBJ2-7|.
CATSRDLADTSEQYF
TGTGCCACCAGCAGAGATCTGGCTGATACTTCCGAGCAGTACTTC
>.|TRBV5-1|TRBJ2-7|.
CASNGGRGEVHYEQYF
TGCGCCAGCAACGGGGGGCGGGGAGAGGTACACTACGAGCAGTACTTC
>.|TRBV28|TRBJ1-1|.
CASREMPTAGAFF
TGTGCCAGCAGAGAGATGCCAACAGCGGGGGCTTTCTTT
>.|TRBV5-1|TRBJ2-7|.
CASSLGGTQDWYEQYF
TGCGCCAGCAGCTTGGGCGGGACCCAAGACTGGTACGAGCAGTACTTC
>once|TRBV7-2|TRBJ2-7|.
CASSPGPSLYEQYF
TGTGCCAGCAGCCCTGGGCCCAGCCTCTACGAGCAGTACTTC
>.|TRBV27|TRBJ1-2|.
CASSLQGTSFYGYTF
TGTGCCAGCAGTTTGCAGGGAACAAGCTTCTATGGCTACACCTTC
>.|TRBV6-6|TRBJ1-3|.
CASSYAPGNTIYF
TGTGCCAGCAGTTACGCCCCTGGAAACACCATATATTTT
>.|TRBV7-2|TRBJ2-3|TRBD1
CASSPGQGVHTQYF
TGTGCCAGCAGCCCGGGACAGGGGGTACATACGCAGTATTTT
>.|TRBV19|TRBJ1-5|TRBD1
CASSRTGGNQPQHF
TGTGCCAGTAGTAGAACAGGGGGCAATCAGCCCCAGCATTTT
>.|TRBV5-1|TRBJ2-1|TRBD1
CASSLVDRPNEQFF
TGCGCCAGCAGCTTGGTGGACAGGCCCAATGAGCAGTTCTTC
>few|TRBV2|TRBJ1-2|TRBD1
CASSLDRGNYGYTF
TGTGCCAGCAGCCTGGACAGGGGAAACTATGGCTACACCTTC
>.|TRBV29-1|TRBJ1-2|.
CSVEEGNYGYTF
TGCAGCGTTGAGGAGGGTAACTATGGCTACACCTTC
>once|TRBV4-3|TRBJ2-7|TRBD1
CASSQRTGGAGEQYF
TGCGCCAGCAGCCAACGGACAGGGGGCGCAGGTGAGCAGTACTTC
>once|TRBV6-1|TRBJ1-2|.
CASSDFGSNYGYTF
TGTGCCAGCAGTGACTTTGGCAGCAACTATGGCTACACCTTC
>.|TRBV27|TRBJ1-1|.
CASSLQGLKDTEAFF
TGTGCCAGCAGTTTACAGGGCCTAAAGGACACTGAAGCTTTCTTT
>many|TRBV2|TRBJ2-1|TRBD2
CASSEREPSYNEQFF
TGTGCCAGCAGCGAGCGGGAGCCCTCCTACAATGAGCAGTTCTTC
>.|TRBV11-2|TRBJ2-3|TRBD1
CASSSDRGPDTQYF
TGTGCCAGCAGCTCGGACAGGGGGCCGGATACGCAGTATTTT
>.|TRBV29-1|TRBJ2-3|.
CSVEGQVGADTQYF
TGCAGCGTTGAAGGACAGGTGGGCGCAGATACGCAGTATTTT
>.|TRBV18|TRBJ2-3|.
CASSLTRGRGDTQYF
TGTGCCAGCTCCCTCACTAGGGGGAGAGGAGATACGCAGTATTTT
>.|TRBV27|TRBJ1-5|.
CASSLRAGDQPQHF
TGTGCCAGCAGTTTAAGGGCAGGGGACCAGCCCCAGCATTTT